The entry below gives a single TCR beta chain sequence along with its context. Its antigen is undetermined. TCRdb itself ran the RACE reads through MiXCR, one entry per CDR3 protein. The sample holds about 99,000 distinct CDR3 sequences, under 15% seen once. This sample stems from a study of human T cells and chemical hapten exposure. Study conclusions and caveats: While controls formed fewer of them, expanded TCRs formed significantly more large CDR3 similarity clusters.

As for time point: patch test 1, 2 weeks after DPC sensitization. As to treatment: therapeutic diphenylcyclopropenone sensitization with weekly scalp DPC. The V end lost 6 bases, the J end lost 3 bases, and 9 bases lay between the germline ends. This CDR3 is built from 13 residues. Germline V gene data show CDR1 as ENHRY and CDR2 as SYGVKD. The sequences come from whole blood, collected in connection with sensitization to the hapten diphenylcyclopropenone (DPC). This receptor was taken from a woman aged 40 to 55 with alopecia areata. Some clones in this sample may be carry-over from other donors' samples. The chain recombines TRBV10-3 with TRBJ1-5; perhaps TRBD1 as D (6 bases). Here the CDR3 reads CAISRTDNQPQHF. CDR3 in DNA: TGTGCCATCAGCCGGACAGACAATCAGCCCCAGCATTTT.